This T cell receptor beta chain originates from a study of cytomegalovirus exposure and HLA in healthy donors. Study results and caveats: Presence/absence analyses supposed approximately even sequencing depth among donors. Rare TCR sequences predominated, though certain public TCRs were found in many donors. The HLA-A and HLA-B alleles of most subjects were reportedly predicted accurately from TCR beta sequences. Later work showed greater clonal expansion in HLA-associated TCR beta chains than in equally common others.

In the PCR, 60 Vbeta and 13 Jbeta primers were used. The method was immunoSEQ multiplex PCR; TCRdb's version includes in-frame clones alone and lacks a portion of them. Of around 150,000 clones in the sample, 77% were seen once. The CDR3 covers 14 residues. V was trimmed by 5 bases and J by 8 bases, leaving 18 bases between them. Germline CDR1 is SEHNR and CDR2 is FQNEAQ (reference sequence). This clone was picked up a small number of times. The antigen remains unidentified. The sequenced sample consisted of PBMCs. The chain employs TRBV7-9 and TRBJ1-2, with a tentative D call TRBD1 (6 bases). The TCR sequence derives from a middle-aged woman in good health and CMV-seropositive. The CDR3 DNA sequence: TGTGCCAGCAGCGTTGGGACAACCGAGCGAGGCTACACCTTC. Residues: CASSVGTTERGYTF.